These T cell receptor beta chains were read from a single sample in a study of blood T cell repertoires in COVID-19. Using immunoSEQ multiplex PCR, the repertoire was profiled, and TCRdb retains in-frame clones only, with some absent. The sample lists 200,000 to 300,000 clones, approximately 90% seen once, with roughly 2.4% in the top ten. The sequenced sample consisted of PBMCs or T cells enriched from blood (not recorded which). The receptors shown here come from a woman between 40 and 55 years old with acute COVID-19. The CDR3 runs from the conserved cysteine through the conserved F or W. D genes are given only for firm matches. Some rows mark clone size as missing; the rest say once, few, many or name a class of expanded clone.

>TRBJ2-2|.|16|TRBD2|TRBV27
TGTGCCAGCAGCATTACCCCACTAGCGGGAGCCAAGGGGCTGTTTTTT
CASSITPLAGAKGLFF
>TRBJ1-2|.|17|.|TRBV3-1/TRBV3-2
TGTGCCAGCAGCCAAGGCGGATCGGGACTCAGAGGCTATGGCTACACCTTC
CASSQGGSGLRGYGYTF
>TRBJ2-3|.|15|.|TRBV2
TGTGCCAGCAGGAGTGGGGCCCGGAACACAGATACGCAGTATTTT
CASRSGARNTDTQYF
>TRBJ2-5|.|13|TRBD1|TRBV29-1
TGCAGCGTTCCTACAGGGGCCCAAGAGACCCAGTACTTC
CSVPTGAQETQYF
>TRBJ2-5|.|17|TRBD2|TRBV7-8
TGTGCCAGCAGCCAGGGACTAGCGGGGGCGGATGTGGAGACCCAGTACTTC
CASSQGLAGADVETQYF
>TRBJ2-3|.|13|TRBD1|TRBV15
TGTGCCACCATGAGGCAGGGGGCAGATACGCAGTATTTT
CATMRQGADTQYF
>TRBJ1-5|.|15|TRBD1|TRBV19
TGTGCCAGTAGTATAACAGGGGCGTCCTATCAGCCCCAGCATTTT
CASSITGASYQPQHF
>TRBJ2-1|once|16|TRBD2|TRBV5-1
TGCGCCAGCAGCTACCTAGCGGGGGTCTCCTACAATGAGCAGTTCTTC
CASSYLAGVSYNEQFF
>TRBJ1-5|.|17|TRBD1|TRBV5-1
TGCGCCAGCACTTGGGGACAGGGGGCGCCTGGTAATCAGCCCCAGCATTTT
CASTWGQGAPGNQPQHF
>TRBJ1-3|.|16|TRBD1|TRBV18
TGTGCCAGCTCACCCCCAACAGGGGCGAGAGGAAACACCATATATTTT
CASSPPTGARGNTIYF
>TRBJ2-5|.|17|TRBD2|TRBV7-8
TGTGCCAGCAGCTTAGAGAGGACTAGCGGAGTTGGGGAGACCCAGTACTTC
CASSLERTSGVGETQYF
>TRBJ1-6|once|16|.|TRBV4-3
TGCGCCAGCAGCCAAGATGTCGTGGCAGGGCGTTCACCCCTCCACTTT
CASSQDVVAGRSPLHF
>TRBJ2-2|.|15|TRBD1|TRBV7-9
TGTGCCAGCAGCCAAGGGACAGCGAACACCGGGGAGCTGTTTTTT
CASSQGTANTGELFF
>TRBJ2-5|.|19|TRBD2|TRBV27
TGTGCCAGCAGCCGGTTCTCAGGGGCGCCTAGCGGGAGGCAAGAGACCCAGTACTTC
CASSRFSGAPSGRQETQYF
>TRBJ1-2|.|14|.|TRBV4-1
TGCGCCAGCAGCCAAGAGGGGAGGAGTGCTGGCTACACCTTC
CASSQEGRSAGYTF
>TRBJ2-1|.|15|TRBD2|TRBV9
TGTGCCAGCAGCGCCGCGGGGGGGAACTACAATGAGCAGTTCTTC
CASSAAGGNYNEQFF
>TRBJ2-1|once|14|TRBD2|TRBV6-5
TGTGCCAGCAGTCGGACTAGCGGGGTCAATGAGCAGTTCTTC
CASSRTSGVNEQFF
>TRBJ2-1|.|13|TRBD2|TRBV30
TGTGCCTGGAGTAGGCTAGCGGGAGGGGAGCAGTTCTTC
CAWSRLAGGEQFF
>TRBJ1-1|.|15|.|TRBV5-1
TGCGCCAGCAGCATGAACAGGGATCGGGGAACTGAAGCTTTCTTT
CASSMNRDRGTEAFF
>TRBJ1-4|.|14|.|TRBV5-1
TGCGCCAGCAGCTTGTATGCAGGCCGAGAAAAACTGTTTTTT
CASSLYAGREKLFF
>TRBJ2-2|.|16|.|TRBV7-7
TGTGCTAGCAGCCCTCGACTAGACCGTAGCACCGGGGAGCTGTTTTTT
CASSPRLDRSTGELFF
>TRBJ2-2|.|15|TRBD1|TRBV5-5
TGTGCCAGCAGCTTGGTACAGGGGACCACCGGGGAGCTGTTTTTT
CASSLVQGTTGELFF
>TRBJ2-5|.|16|TRBD2|TRBV3-1/TRBV3-2
TGTGCCAGCAGCCATAAGAGACTAGCGGGTCAAGAGACCCAGTACTTC
CASSHKRLAGQETQYF
>TRBJ2-3|.|15|.|TRBV10-1
TGCGCCAGCAGCCCCACGTCGGGGGGCACAGATACGCAGTATTTT
CASSPTSGGTDTQYF
>TRBJ1-2|.|14|TRBD1|TRBV9
TGTGCCAGCAGCGCACAGGGGGCAGTCTATGGCTACACCTTC
CASSAQGAVYGYTF
>TRBJ2-1|.|15|.|TRBV30
TGTGCCTGGAGTGTACGTGGAGGGATTACAAATGAGCAGTTCTTC
CAWSVRGGITNEQFF
>TRBJ1-4|.|14|TRBD1|TRBV2
TGTGCCAGCACCGCCGGGACAGGGAACGAAAAACTGTTTTTT
CASTAGTGNEKLFF
>TRBJ1-5|.|14|TRBD1|TRBV19
TGTGCCAGTGGCCGGGACAGCAGCAATCAGCCCCAGCATTTT
CASGRDSSNQPQHF
>TRBJ2-1|once|15|TRBD1|TRBV10-1
TGCGCCAGCAGTGACCCGGGACAGCTTTACAATGAGCAGTTCTTC
CASSDPGQLYNEQFF